The 17 T cell receptor beta chains below all came from one sample that was sequenced in a study of blood T cell repertoires in COVID-19. Some clones are missing from TCRdb's copy, which holds only in-frame ones; the method was immunoSEQ multiplex PCR. The sample has nearly 200,000 clones; about 90% are singletons. Sequenced input: PBMCs or T cells enriched from blood (not recorded which). The origin of the receptors is a woman younger than 35 who had recovered from COVID-19.

This chain links TRBV6-5 with TRBJ1-1; 9 bases match TRBD1. CDR3 length: 14 residues. V lost 5 bases, J lost 7 bases, and 8 bases stayed unmatched. CDR1 and CDR2 (germline): MNHEY, SVGAGI. The CDR3 loop is CASSTGQGPYEAFF. The CDR3 DNA follows: TGTGCCAGCAGTACAGGACAGGGGCCATATGAAGCTTTCTTT.

Comment on this clone: This CDR3 is also generated by other DNA sequences in the sample. This rearrangement joins TRBV11-2 to TRBJ1-1; D call uncertain. Germline CDR1 SGHAT, CDR2 FQNNGV. V shed 5 bases and J shed 1 base, with 14 bases lying between them. CDR3 length equals 15 residues. CDR3 coding DNA: TGTGCCAGCAGCCCACTTTGGGGAGGGAACACTGAAGCTTTCTTT. Protein: CASSPLWGGNTEAFF.

V usage is TRBV6-4 and J usage is TRBJ2-3, with 10 nucleotides matching TRBD2. CDR1 is MRHNA and CDR2 is SNTAGT in the germline V gene. V was clipped by 5 bases and J by 1 base; unmatched bases: 3. The CDR3 covers 15 residues. CDR3 nucleotide sequence: TGTGCCAGCAGTTATAGCGGGGGGCGCACAGATACGCAGTATTTT. Its protein is CASSYSGGRTDTQYF.

This chain uses TRBV29-1 with TRBJ2-3; no definite D call. Germline CDR1 is SQVTM and CDR2 is ANQGSEA. The V gene lost 4 bases and the J gene lost 2 bases, with 19 bases spanning the gap. The CDR3 covers 16 residues. CDR3 protein: CSVVRYEAAHTDTQYF. The CDR3 DNA is TGCAGCGTTGTCCGGTATGAGGCGGCACACACAGATACGCAGTATTTT.

The chain employs TRBV7-9 and TRBJ1-1; no definite D call. Trimming pared 5 bases from V and 11 bases from J, leaving 12 bases between. Germline V gene data show CDR1 as SEHNR and CDR2 as FQNEAQ (reference sequence). The CDR3 sequence is 11 residues long. CDR3 protein: CASSIWETAFF. DNA for the CDR3: TGTGCCAGCAGCATTTGGGAGACGGCTTTCTTT.

The rearrangement uses TRBV5-1 and TRBJ2-7; a possible D gene is TRBD1 (5 bases). V was trimmed by 1 base and J by 5 bases, leaving 16 bases between them. This CDR3 has 15 residues. Per germline, CDR1 SGHRS and CDR2 YFSETQ. CDR3 residues: CASSLLPGHVNEQYF. Written as DNA, the CDR3 is TGCGCCAGCAGCTTGCTACCCGGACATGTGAACGAGCAGTACTTC.

V is TRBV6-5 and J is TRBJ2-3; TRBD2 matches 10 bases. CDR1 is MNHEY and CDR2 is SVGAGI in the germline V gene. The ends lost 0 bases at V and 15 bases at J; junction bases unmatched: 6. CDR3 length: 13 residues. The CDR3: CASSYSSSGGLYF. The CDR3 nucleotides read TGTGCCAGCAGTTACTCGTCTAGCGGGGGCCTATATTTT.

V gene TRBV21-1 combines with J gene TRBJ1-1; the table's D call, TRBD1, was not checked against the DNA. TRBV21-1 is reported as a pseudogene. The CDR3 is made up of 16 amino acids. The CDR3 sequence is CASSKARRRVNTEAFF. CDR3 nucleotides: TGTGCCAGCAGCAAAGCGAGGCGCAGGGTGAACACTGAAGCTTTCTTT.

J is TRBJ1-3 and V is TRBV3-1 (or the pseudogene TRBV3-2); D perhaps matches TRBD1 (5 bases). Between the trimmed V and J ends, which lost 4 bases and 0 bases, there was a span of 10 bases. The CDR3 is 15 residues long. Germline V lookup: CDR1 LGHDT, CDR2 YNNKEL (reference sequence). CDR3 residues: CASSRQFTSGNTIYF. The CDR3 region has the DNA TGTGCCAGCAGCCGACAGTTCACCTCTGGAAACACCATATATTTT.

The gene calls are TRBV5-4 and TRBJ1-6, with D unclear. The CDR3 extends over 14 amino acids. The germline V gene has CDR1 SGHNT and CDR2 YYREEE (reference sequence). Between the trimmed V and J ends, which lost 6 bases and 7 bases, there was a span of 14 bases. CDR3 nucleotide sequence: TGTGCCAGCACCTCTTCACGACTCAATTCACCCCTCCACTTT. Translated, it gives CASTSSRLNSPLHF.

The V call is TRBV7-9, the J call TRBJ1-2; D is possibly TRBD1 (6 bases). V shed 4 bases and J shed 7 bases, with 13 bases lying between them. This CDR3 is 13 amino acids long. Germline lookup yields CDR1 SEHNR and CDR2 FQNEAQ (reference sequence). The CDR3: CASSYDLRGGYTF. DNA for the CDR3: TGTGCCAGCAGCTACGACCTCAGGGGTGGCTACACCTTC.

This chain connects TRBV2 to TRBJ1-1, with 9 bases aligning to TRBD1. After removal of 4 bases from V and 4 bases from J, the junction contained 4 bases not matched to a gene. CDR3 length equals 14 residues. Germline lookup yields CDR1 SNHLY and CDR2 FYNNEI. CDR3 sequence reads: CASSVGQGITEAFF. CDR3 in DNA: TGTGCCAGCAGTGTTGGACAGGGGATCACTGAAGCTTTCTTT.

J is TRBJ2-7 and V is TRBV6-1, with 13 positions matching TRBD2. CDR1 is MNHNS, CDR2 SASEGT, per germline. After removal of 3 bases from V and 3 bases from J, the junction contained 14 bases not matched to a gene. The CDR3 is 19 residues long. The CDR3 sequence is CASSDALLAGGPVSYEQYF. The CDR3 DNA reads as TGTGCCAGCAGTGACGCCCTACTAGCGGGGGGGCCGGTAAGCTACGAGCAGTACTTC.

This clone was recorded once. The rearrangement links TRBV30 to TRBJ2-7; TRBD1 agrees at 9 bases. Unmatched junction bases numbered 10, after V lost 5 bases and J lost 5 bases. Looked up from germline, CDR1 is GTSNPN and CDR2 is SVGIG (reference sequence). The CDR3 is made up of 14 amino acids. The DNA of the CDR3 is TGTGCCTGGGTTCCGGGACAGGGAGTCCACGAGCAGTACTTC. It encodes CAWVPGQGVHEQYF.

This sequence joins TRBV6-1 and TRBJ1-4; D might be TRBD1 (5 bases). The germline gives CDR1 MNHNS, CDR2 SASEGT. Trimming removed 1 base at V and 5 bases at J, with 11 bases between. This CDR3 is built from 15 residues. CDR3 region: CASSEGRDGNEKLFF. The CDR3 DNA follows: TGTGCCAGCAGTGAAGGGAGGGACGGGAATGAAAAACTGTTTTTT.

The genes are TRBV11-3 and TRBJ2-1, with TRBD2 matching 11 bases. The J segment lost 8 bases and the V segment lost 0 bases, leaving 12 bases of the junction unmatched. Germline V CDR1 and CDR2: SGHNT, YENEEA. The CDR3 contains 18 residues. The CDR3 nucleotides are TGTGCCAGCAGCTTAGATCGGTCTAGCGGGGGGCAATCATATGAGCAGTTCTTC. It codes for CASSLDRSSGGQSYEQFF.

J is TRBJ2-3 and V is TRBV2; TRBD2 matches 11 bases. The germline V gene has CDR1 SNHLY and CDR2 FYNNEI. The J segment lost 7 bases and the V segment lost 6 bases, leaving 6 bases of the junction unmatched. The CDR3 runs 14 residues. The CDR3 region has the DNA TGTGCCAGCAGGGATAGCGGGGGGGCCAATACGCAGTATTTT. Its translation: CASRDSGGANTQYF.